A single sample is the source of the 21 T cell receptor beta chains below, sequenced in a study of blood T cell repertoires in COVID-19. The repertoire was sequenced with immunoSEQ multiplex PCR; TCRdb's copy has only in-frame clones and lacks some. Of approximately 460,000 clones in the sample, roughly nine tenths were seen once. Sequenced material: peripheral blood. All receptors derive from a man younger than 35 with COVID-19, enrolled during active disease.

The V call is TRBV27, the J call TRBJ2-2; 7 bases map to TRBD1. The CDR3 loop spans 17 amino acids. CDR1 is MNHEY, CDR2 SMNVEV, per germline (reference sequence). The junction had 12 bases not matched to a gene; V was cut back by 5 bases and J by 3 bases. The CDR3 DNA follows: TGTGCCAGCAGTCCGAAACGCGGTACAGGGGACACCGGGGAGCTGTTTTTT. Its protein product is CASSPKRGTGDTGELFF.

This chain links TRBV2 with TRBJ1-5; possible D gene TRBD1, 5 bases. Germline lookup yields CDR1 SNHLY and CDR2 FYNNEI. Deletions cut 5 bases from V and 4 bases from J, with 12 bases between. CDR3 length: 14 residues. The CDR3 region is CASSPDSRNQPQHF. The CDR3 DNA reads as TGTGCCAGCAGTCCCGACAGTCGAAATCAGCCCCAGCATTTT.

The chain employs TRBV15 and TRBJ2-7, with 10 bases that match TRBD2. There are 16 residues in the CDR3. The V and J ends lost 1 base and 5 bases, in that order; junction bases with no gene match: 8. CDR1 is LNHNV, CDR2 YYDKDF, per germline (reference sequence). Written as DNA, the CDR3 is TGTGCCACCAGCAGAGGCCTAGCGGGGGCCGGCCACGAGCAGTACTTC. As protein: CATSRGLAGAGHEQYF. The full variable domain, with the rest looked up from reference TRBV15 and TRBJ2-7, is DAMVIQNPRYQVTQFGKPVTLSCSQTLNHNVMYWYQQKSSQAPKLLFHYYDKDFNNEADTPDNFQSRRPNTSFCFLDIRSPGLGDTAMYLCATSRGLAGAGHEQYFGPGTRLTVT.

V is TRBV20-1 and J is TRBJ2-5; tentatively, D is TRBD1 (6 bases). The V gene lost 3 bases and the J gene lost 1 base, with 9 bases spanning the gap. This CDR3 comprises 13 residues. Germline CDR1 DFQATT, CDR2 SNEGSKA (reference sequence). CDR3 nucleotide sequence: TGCAGTGCTAGTAAGGACAGCCAAGAGACCCAGTACTTC. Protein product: CSASKDSQETQYF.

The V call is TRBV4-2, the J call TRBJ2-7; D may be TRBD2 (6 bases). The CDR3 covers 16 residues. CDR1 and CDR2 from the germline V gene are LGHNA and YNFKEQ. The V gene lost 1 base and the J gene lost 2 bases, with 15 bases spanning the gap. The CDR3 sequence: CASSQASSGAPYEQYF. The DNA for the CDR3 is TGTGCCAGCAGCCAAGCCAGTAGCGGAGCCCCCTACGAGCAGTACTTC.

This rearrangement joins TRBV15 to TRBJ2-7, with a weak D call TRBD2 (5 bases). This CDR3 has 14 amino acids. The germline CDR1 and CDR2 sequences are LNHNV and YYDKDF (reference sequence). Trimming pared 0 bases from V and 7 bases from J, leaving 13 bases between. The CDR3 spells CATSRDLASWEQYF. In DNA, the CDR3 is TGTGCCACCAGCAGAGATCTAGCTAGCTGGGAGCAGTACTTC.

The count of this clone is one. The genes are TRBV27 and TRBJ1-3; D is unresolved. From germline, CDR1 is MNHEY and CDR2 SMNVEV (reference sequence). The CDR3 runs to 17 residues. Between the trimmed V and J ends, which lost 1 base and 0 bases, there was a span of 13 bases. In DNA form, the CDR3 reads TGTGCCAGCAGTTTATTCCGCCCCGGGAGCTCTGGAAACACCATATATTTT. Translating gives CASSLFRPGSSGNTIYF.

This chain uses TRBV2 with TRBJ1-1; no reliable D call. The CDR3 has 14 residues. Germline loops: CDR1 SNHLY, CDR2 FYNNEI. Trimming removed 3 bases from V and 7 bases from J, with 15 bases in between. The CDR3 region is CASSDARGRGEAFF. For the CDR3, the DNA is TGTGCCAGCAGTGATGCGCGGGGTAGAGGTGAAGCTTTCTTT.

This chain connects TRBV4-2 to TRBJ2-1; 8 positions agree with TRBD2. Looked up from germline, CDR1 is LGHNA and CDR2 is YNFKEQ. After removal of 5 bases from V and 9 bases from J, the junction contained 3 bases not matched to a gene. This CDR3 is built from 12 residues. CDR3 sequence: CASSSGGVEQFF. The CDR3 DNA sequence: TGTGCCAGCAGCTCCGGGGGGGTTGAGCAGTTCTTC.

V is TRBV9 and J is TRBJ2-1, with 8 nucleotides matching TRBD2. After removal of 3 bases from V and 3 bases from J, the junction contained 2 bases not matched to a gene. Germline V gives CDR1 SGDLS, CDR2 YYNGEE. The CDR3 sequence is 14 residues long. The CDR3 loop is CASSDLAGYNEQFF. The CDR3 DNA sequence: TGTGCCAGCAGCGATCTAGCGGGCTACAATGAGCAGTTCTTC.

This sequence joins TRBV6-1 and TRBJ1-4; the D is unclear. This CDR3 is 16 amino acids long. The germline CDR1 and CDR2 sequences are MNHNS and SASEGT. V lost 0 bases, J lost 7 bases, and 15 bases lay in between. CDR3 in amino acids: CASSEALRRAGEKLFF. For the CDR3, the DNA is TGTGCCAGCAGTGAAGCCCTACGGCGGGCGGGTGAAAAACTGTTTTTT.

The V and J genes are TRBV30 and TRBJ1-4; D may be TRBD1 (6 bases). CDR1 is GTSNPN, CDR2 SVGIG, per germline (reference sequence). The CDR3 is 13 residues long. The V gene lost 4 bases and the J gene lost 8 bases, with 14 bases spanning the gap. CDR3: CAWNYREGEKLFF. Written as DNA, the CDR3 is TGTGCCTGGAATTACAGGGAAGGGGAAAAACTGTTTTTT. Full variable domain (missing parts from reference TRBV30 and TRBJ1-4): SQTIHQWPATLVQPVGSPLSLECTVEGTSNPNLYWYRQAAGRGLQLLFYSVGIGQISSEVPQNLSASRPQDRQFILSSKKLLLSDSGFYLCAWNYREGEKLFFGSGTQLSVL.

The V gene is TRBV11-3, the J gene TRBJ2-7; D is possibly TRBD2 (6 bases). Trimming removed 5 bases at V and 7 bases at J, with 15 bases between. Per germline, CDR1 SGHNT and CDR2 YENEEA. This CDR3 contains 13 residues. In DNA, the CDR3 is TGTGCCAGCAGCGTGCCACTAGGAGGGGAGCAGTACTTC. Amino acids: CASSVPLGGEQYF.

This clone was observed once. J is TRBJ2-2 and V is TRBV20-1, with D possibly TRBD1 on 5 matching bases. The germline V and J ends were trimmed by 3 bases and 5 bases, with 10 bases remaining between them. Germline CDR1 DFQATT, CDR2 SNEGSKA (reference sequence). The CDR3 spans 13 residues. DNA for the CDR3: TGCAGTGCTAGTCTACAGGTTACCGGGGAGCTGTTTTTT. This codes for CSASLQVTGELFF.

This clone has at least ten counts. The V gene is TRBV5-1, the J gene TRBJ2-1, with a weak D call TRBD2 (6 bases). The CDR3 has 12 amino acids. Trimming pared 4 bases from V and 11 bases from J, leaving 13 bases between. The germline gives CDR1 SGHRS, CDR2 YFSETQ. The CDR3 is CASSVRLDQQFF. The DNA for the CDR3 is TGCGCCAGCAGCGTACGACTAGACCAGCAGTTCTTC.

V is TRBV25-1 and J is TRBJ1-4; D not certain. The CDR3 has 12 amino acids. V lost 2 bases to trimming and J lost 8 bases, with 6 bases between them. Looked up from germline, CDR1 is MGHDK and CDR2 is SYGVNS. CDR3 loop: CASSEQREKLFF. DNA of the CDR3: TGTGCCAGCAGTGAACAACGGGAAAAACTGTTTTTT.

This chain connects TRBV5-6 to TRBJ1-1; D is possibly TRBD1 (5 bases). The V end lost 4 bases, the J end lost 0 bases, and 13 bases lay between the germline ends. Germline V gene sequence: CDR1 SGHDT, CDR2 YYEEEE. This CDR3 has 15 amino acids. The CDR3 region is CASSPRAGMNTEAFF. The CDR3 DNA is TGTGCCAGCAGCCCCCGCGCAGGGATGAACACTGAAGCTTTCTTT.

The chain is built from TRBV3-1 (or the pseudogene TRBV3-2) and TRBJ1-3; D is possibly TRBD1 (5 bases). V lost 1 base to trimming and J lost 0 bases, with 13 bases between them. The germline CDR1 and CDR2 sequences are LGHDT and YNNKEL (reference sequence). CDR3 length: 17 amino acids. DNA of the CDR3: TGTGCCAGCAGCCAAGGCGTCCACAGGTTCTCTGGAAACACCATATATTTT. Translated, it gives CASSQGVHRFSGNTIYF.

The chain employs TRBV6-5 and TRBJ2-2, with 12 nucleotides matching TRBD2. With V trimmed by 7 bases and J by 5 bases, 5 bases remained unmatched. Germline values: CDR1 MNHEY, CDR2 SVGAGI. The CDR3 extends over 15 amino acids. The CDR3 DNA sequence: TGTGCCAGCACCCCTAGCGGGAGGGAAACCGGGGAGCTGTTTTTT. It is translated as CASTPSGRETGELFF.

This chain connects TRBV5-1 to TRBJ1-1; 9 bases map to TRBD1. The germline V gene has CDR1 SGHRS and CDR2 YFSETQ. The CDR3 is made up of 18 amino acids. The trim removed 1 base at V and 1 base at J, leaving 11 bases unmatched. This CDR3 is CASSLRARDRDPNTEAFF. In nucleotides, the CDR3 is TGCGCCAGCAGCTTGAGGGCAAGGGACAGGGACCCGAACACTGAAGCTTTCTTT.

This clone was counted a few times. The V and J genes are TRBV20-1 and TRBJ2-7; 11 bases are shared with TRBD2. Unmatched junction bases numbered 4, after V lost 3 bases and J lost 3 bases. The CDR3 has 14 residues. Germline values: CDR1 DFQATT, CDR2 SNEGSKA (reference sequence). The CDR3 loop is CSASLAGGYYEQYF. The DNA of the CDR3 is TGCAGTGCTAGTCTAGCGGGGGGCTACTACGAGCAGTACTTC.